This T cell receptor beta chain was captured by sequencing in a study of blood T cell repertoires in COVID-19. The V end was cut by 0 bases, the J end by 8 bases, with 14 bases between. This CDR3 comprises 15 residues. CDR1 and CDR2 (germline): SGHTA, FQGTGA. Per the original data handling: Amplifying reference gene primers gave estimates of nucleated cell counts. The method was immunoSEQ multiplex PCR; TCRdb's version includes in-frame clones alone and lacks a portion of them. V and J calls and clone size come straight from that table; D and trimming were deduced from the DNA. Here the sample spans 150,000 or so clones, approximately 80% being singletons. This clone occurred once.

V is TRBV7-3 and J is TRBJ2-1; a possible D gene is TRBD1 (7 bases). This sequence originates from a woman in her sixties or seventies with acute or convalescent COVID-19. Sequenced material: peripheral blood. The CDR3 here is CASSLTADRRDEQFF. In DNA, the CDR3 is TGTGCCAGCAGCTTAACGGCGGACAGGAGGGATGAGCAGTTCTTC.